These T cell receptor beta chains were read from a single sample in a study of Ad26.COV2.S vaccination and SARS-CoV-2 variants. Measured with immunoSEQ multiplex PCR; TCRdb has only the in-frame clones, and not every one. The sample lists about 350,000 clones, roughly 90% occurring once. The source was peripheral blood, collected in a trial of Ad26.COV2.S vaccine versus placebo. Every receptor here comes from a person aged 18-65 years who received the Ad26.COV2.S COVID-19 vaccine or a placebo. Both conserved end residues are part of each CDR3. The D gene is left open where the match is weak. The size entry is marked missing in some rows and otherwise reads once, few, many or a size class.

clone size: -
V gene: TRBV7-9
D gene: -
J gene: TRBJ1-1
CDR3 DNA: TGTGCCAGCAGCTTAGGTGGAGAAGCTTTCTTT
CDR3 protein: CASSLGGEAFF

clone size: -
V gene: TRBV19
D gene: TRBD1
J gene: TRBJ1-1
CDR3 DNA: TGTGCCAGTAGTATAGTAGGTGACAGGGCGAACACTGAAGCTTTCTTT
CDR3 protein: CASSIVGDRANTEAFF

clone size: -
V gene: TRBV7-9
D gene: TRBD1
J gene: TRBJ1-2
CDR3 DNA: TGTGCCAGCAGCCTCGGGACAGGCAACTATGGCTACACCTTC
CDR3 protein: CASSLGTGNYGYTF

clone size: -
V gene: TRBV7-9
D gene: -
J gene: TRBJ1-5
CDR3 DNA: TGTGCCAGCAGCTTAGGGGATACTAATCAGTCCCAGCATTTT
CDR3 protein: CASSLGDTNQSQHF

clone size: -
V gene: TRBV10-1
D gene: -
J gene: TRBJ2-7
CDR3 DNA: TGCGCCAGCAGTGAGGACCCGGCGACCTACGAGCAGTACTTC
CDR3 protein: CASSEDPATYEQYF

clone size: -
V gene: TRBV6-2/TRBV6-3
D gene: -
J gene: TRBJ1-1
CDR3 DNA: TGTGCCAGCAGTTACATGGGGGAAGCTTTCTTT
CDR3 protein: CASSYMGEAFF

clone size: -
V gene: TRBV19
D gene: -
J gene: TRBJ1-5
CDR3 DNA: TGTGCCAGTCATGACGGGTATAGCAATCAGCCCCAGCATTTT
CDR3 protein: CASHDGYSNQPQHF

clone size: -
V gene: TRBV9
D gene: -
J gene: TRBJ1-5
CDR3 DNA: TGTGCCAGCAGCCCCTCCGAGGGGATCAATCAGCCCCAGCATTTT
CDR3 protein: CASSPSEGINQPQHF

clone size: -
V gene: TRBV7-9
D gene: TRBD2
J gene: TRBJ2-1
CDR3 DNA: TGTGCCAGCAGCTTAGGTAGCGGGAGGGCCAATGAGCAGTTCTTC
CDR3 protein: CASSLGSGRANEQFF

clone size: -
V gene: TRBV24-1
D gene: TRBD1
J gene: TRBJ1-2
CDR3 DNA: TGTGCCACCAGTGAGGACGACAGGGGAGGCTACACCTTC
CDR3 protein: CATSEDDRGGYTF

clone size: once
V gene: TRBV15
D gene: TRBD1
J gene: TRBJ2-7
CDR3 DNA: TGTGCCACCAGCGAAAGCAGGGGGAGCTACGAGCAGTACTTC
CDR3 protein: CATSESRGSYEQYF

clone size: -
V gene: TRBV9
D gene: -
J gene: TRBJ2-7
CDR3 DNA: TGTGCCAGCAGCCCCGGCCACTCCTACGAGCAGTACTTC
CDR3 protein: CASSPGHSYEQYF

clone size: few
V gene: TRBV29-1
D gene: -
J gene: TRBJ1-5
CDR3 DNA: TGCAGCGTTGAACAGGGAATTAATCAGCCCCAGCATTTT
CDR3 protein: CSVEQGINQPQHF

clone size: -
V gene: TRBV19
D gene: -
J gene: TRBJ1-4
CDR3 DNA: TGTGCCAGTAGTATTGGTGGGTCTAATGAAAAACTGTTTTTT
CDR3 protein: CASSIGGSNEKLFF

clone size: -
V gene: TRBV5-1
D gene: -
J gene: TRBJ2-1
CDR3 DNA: TGCGCCAGCAGCAGGACTGGAAACAATGAGCAGTTCTTC
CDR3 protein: CASSRTGNNEQFF

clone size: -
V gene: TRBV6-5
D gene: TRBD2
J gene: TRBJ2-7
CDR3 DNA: TGTGCCAGCAGTTACTCCCGGACTAGCGGGAGCATGATCAACTTC
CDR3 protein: CASSYSRTSGSMINF

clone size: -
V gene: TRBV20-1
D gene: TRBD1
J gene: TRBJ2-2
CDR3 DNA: TGCAGTGCTAGTGAACTCCGGGACAGGGCGAACACCGGGGAGCTGTTTTTT
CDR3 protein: CSASELRDRANTGELFF

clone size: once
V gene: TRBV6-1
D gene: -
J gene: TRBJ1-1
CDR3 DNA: TGTGCCAGCAGTGACCTCAGGGTGAACACTGAAGCTTTCTTT
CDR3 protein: CASSDLRVNTEAFF

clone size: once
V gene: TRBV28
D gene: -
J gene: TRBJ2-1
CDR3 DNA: TGTGCCAGCAGTTTCAGCTTGTGGGAGCCGGGGTACAATGAGCAGTTCTTC
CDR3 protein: CASSFSLWEPGYNEQFF

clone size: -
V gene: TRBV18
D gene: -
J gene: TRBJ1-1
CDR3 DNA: TGTGCCAGCTCACCAGGGGCTGCAAAGAACACTGAAGCTTTCTTT
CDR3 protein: CASSPGAAKNTEAFF

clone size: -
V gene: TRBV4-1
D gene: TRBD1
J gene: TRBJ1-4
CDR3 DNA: TGCGCCAGCAGCTCCTTCAGGGGGCTCACCCGTGAAAAACTGTTTTTT
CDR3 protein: CASSSFRGLTREKLFF

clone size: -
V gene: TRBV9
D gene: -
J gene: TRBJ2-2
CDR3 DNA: TGTGCCAGCAGCGTAGGTGGTTCCGGGGAGCTGTTTTTT
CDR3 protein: CASSVGGSGELFF

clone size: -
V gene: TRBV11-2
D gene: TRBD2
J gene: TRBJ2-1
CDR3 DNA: TGTGCCAGCAGCTTAGTTGGGAGGGGAATCGATGAGCAGTTCTTC
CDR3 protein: CASSLVGRGIDEQFF

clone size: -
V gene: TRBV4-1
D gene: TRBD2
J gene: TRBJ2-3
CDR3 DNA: TGCGCCAGCAGCCAAGATCGCCTTAGCGGGAGTCGGACAGATACGCAGTATTTT
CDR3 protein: CASSQDRLSGSRTDTQYF

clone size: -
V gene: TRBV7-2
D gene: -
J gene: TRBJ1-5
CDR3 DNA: TGTGCCAGCAGCACGAACAATCAGCCCCAGCATTTT
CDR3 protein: CASSTNNQPQHF

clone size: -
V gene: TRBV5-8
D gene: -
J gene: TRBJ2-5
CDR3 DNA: TGTGCCAGCAGCTTGGGGGGCGCGATCCAAGAGACCCAGTACTTC
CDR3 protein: CASSLGGAIQETQYF

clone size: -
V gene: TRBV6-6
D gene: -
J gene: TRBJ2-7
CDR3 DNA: TGTGCCAGCAGCAAAGAGGGCTACGAGCAGTACTTC
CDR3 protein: CASSKEGYEQYF

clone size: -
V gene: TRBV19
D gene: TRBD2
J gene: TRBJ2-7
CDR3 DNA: TGTGCCAGTAGTGGGAGGGACTCCTACGAGCAGTACTTC
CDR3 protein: CASSGRDSYEQYF

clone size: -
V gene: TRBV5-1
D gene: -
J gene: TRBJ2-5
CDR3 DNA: TGCGCCAGCAGCTTGGCAGGAGAGACCCAGTACTTC
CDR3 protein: CASSLAGETQYF

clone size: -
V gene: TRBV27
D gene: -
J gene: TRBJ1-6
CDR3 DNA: TGTGCCAGCAGGCTTCTAGGGAGCTCCTATAATTCACCCCTCCACTTT
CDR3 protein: CASRLLGSSYNSPLHF

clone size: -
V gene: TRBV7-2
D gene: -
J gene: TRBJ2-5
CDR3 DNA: TGTGCCAGCAGTTCGCCTCAAGAGACCCAGTACTTC
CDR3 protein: CASSSPQETQYF

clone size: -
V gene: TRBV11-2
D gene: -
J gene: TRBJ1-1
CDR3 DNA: TGTGCCAGCAGCTTGGGTAGGGGTAACACTGAAGCTTTCTTT
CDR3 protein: CASSLGRGNTEAFF

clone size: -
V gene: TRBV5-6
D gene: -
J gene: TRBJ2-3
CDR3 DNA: TGTGCCAGCAGCTTGGAGGAGGTCGATACGCAGTATTTT
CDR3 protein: CASSLEEVDTQYF

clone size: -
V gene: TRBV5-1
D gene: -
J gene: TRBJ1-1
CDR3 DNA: TGCGCCAGCAGCCCCCCGGAACCCAAGGACACTGAAGCTTTCTTT
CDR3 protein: CASSPPEPKDTEAFF

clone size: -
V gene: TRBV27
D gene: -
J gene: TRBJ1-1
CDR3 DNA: TGTGCCAGCAGTCCTCTTGGGGGCAGCATGAACACTGAAGCTTTCTTT
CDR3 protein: CASSPLGGSMNTEAFF

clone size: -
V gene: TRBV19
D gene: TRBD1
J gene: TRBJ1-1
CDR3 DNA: TGTGCCAGTACAGAAGACAGGGTTAGTGAAGCTTTCTTT
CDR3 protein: CASTEDRVSEAFF

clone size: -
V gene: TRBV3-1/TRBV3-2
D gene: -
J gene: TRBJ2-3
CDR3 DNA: TGTGCCAGCAGCCAAGATAAATTCGGGGGTATAAGCCCAGATACGCAGTATTTT
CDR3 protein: CASSQDKFGGISPDTQYF

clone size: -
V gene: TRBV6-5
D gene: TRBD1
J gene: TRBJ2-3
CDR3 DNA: TGTGCCAGCAATGTACAGGGGCGCACAGATACGCAGTATTTT
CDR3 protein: CASNVQGRTDTQYF

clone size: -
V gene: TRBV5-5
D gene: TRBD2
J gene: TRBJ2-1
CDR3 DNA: TGTGCCAGCAGCTTGGGGACGGGGGGACTTGAGCAGTTCTTC
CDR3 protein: CASSLGTGGLEQFF

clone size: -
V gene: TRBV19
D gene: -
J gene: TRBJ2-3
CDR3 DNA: TGTGCCAGTAGCACAAGTCTCCCATACTCCACAGATACGCAGTATTTT
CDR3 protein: CASSTSLPYSTDTQYF

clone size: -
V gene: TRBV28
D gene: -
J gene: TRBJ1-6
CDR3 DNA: TGTGCCAGCAGTTTAAGGGGTTATAATTCACCCCTCCACTTT
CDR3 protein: CASSLRGYNSPLHF

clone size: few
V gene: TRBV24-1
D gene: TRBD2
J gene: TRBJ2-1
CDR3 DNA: TGTGCCACCAGTGATCCCCTAGCGGGGTCCTACAATGAGCAGTTCTTC
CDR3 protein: CATSDPLAGSYNEQFF